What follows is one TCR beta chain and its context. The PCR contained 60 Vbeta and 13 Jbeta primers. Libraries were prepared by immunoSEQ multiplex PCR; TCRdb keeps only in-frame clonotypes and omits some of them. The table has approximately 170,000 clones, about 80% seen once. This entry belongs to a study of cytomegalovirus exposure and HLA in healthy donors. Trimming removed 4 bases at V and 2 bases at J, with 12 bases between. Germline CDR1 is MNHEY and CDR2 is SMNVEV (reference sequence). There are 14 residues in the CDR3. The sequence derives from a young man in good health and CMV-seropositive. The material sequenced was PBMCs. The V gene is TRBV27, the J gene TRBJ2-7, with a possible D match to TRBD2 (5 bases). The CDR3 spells CASSSGLLAYEQYF. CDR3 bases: TGTGCCAGCAGTTCCGGACTTCTTGCCTACGAGCAGTACTTC.